This T cell receptor beta chain was profiled in a study of blood T cell repertoires in COVID-19. Across the study: There were acute and convalescent COVID-19 samples, and they came from the United States, Italy and Spain. PBMCs, B-cell-depleted T cells, or T cells provided the cDNA or gDNA that made up the material.

V lost 3 bases, J lost 0 bases, and 9 bases lay in between. Germline-derived CDR1 and CDR2 are SGHTA and FQGNSA. The CDR3 spans 15 residues. In the original workflow: Amplification from reference gene primers served as the basis for estimated nucleated cell counts. Using immunoSEQ multiplex PCR, the repertoire was profiled, and TCRdb retains in-frame clones only, with some absent. D and trimming were read from the DNA, whereas the V and J calls and clone size are those reported in that table. The sample records fewer than 85,000 clones, 65% to 85% being singletons. The chain joins TRBV7-2 to TRBJ1-5; D gene uncertain. Sequences were obtained from peripheral blood. The TCR was taken from a woman over 75 with active or convalescent COVID-19. CDR3 bases: TGTGCCAGCAGCTTCGCTGGAGGTAGCAATCAGCCCCAGCATTTT. Protein product: CASSFAGGSNQPQHF.